This is a list of T cell receptor beta chains from one sample in a study of blood T cell repertoires in COVID-19. The assay was immunoSEQ multiplex PCR, and TCRdb's table has in-frame clones only and misses some. The repertoire includes over 300,000 clones, approximately 90% of them detected once, and less than 11% sits in the top ten. Source material: PBMCs or T cells enriched from blood (not recorded which). Receptors were obtained from a woman in her late teens or twenties who had recovered from COVID-19. Each CDR3 is given with its conserved first and last residue. Fields, in order: J gene, V gene, D gene, clone size, CDR3 protein, CDR3 DNA. The D gene is left open where the match is weak. For some rows the clone size is stated as once, few or many, or as a class when expanded; others skip it.

>TRBJ1-2|TRBV20-1|TRBD1|NA
CSASDRVRISGYTF
TGCAGTGCTAGTGACAGGGTTAGGATTTCCGGCTACACCTTC
>TRBJ1-2|TRBV5-5|NA|NA
CASSPAEPLNYGYTF
TGTGCCAGCAGCCCCGCGGAACCACTGAACTATGGCTACACCTTC
>TRBJ2-1|TRBV7-8|TRBD2|NA
CASSSGLAPKVHEQFF
TGTGCCAGCAGCTCGGGACTAGCACCTAAGGTCCATGAGCAGTTCTTC
>TRBJ2-1|TRBV18|TRBD2|NA
CASSPVSSGSTDVNEQFF
TGTGCCAGCTCACCAGTTTCCAGCGGGAGCACGGATGTAAATGAGCAGTTCTTC
>TRBJ2-2|TRBV5-1|NA|NA
CASSKDWTGELFF
TGCGCCAGCAGCAAAGACTGGACCGGGGAGCTGTTTTTT
>TRBJ2-3|TRBV2|NA|NA
CASTGSATDTQYF
TGTGCCAGCACGGGGTCTGCGACGGATACGCAGTATTTT
>TRBJ1-1|TRBV5-1|TRBD1|few
CASRPGTANTEAFF
TGCGCCAGCAGACCTGGGACAGCGAACACTGAAGCTTTCTTT
>TRBJ1-2|TRBV20-1|TRBD1|NA
CSASYMAGGRNYGYTF
TGCAGTGCTAGTTATATGGCAGGGGGCAGAAACTATGGCTACACCTTC
>TRBJ2-2|TRBV24-1|NA|few
CATSDRQVDTGELFF
TGTGCCACCAGTGATAGACAGGTGGACACCGGGGAGCTGTTTTTT
>TRBJ1-2|TRBV12-3/TRBV12-4|NA|NA
CASSLQVGYGYTF
TGTGCCAGCAGTTTACAAGTCGGCTATGGCTACACCTTC
>TRBJ1-2|TRBV2|TRBD1|few
CASQGQNYGYTF
TGTGCCAGCCAGGGACAGAACTATGGCTACACCTTC
>TRBJ1-1|TRBV5-1|NA|few
CASSLWPGQIEAFF
TGCGCCAGCAGCTTGTGGCCCGGACAGATTGAAGCTTTCTTT
>TRBJ1-2|TRBV5-6|TRBD1|once
CASRTIPRGRPLGYTF
TGTGCCAGCAGAACTATACCCAGGGGGCGACCTCTTGGCTACACCTTC
>TRBJ1-2|TRBV19|NA|NA
CASSRNYGYTF
TGTGCCAGTAGCAGAAACTATGGCTACACCTTC
>TRBJ1-3|TRBV11-2|TRBD1|NA
CASRLGTDSGNTIYF
TGTGCCAGCAGACTTGGGACAGACTCTGGAAACACCATATATTTT
>TRBJ2-3|TRBV5-1|NA|NA
CASRYQGMTDTQYF
TGCGCCAGCAGGTACCAGGGTATGACAGATACGCAGTATTTT
>TRBJ1-2|TRBV28|TRBD1|NA
CASSLTQGDGYTF
TGTGCCAGCAGTTTAACACAGGGGGATGGCTACACCTTC
>TRBJ2-5|TRBV3-1/TRBV3-2|NA|NA
CASSQVGGGTQYF
TGTGCCAGCAGCCAAGTTGGGGGAGGGACCCAGTACTTC
>TRBJ2-7|TRBV7-2|NA|NA
CASSSRDKTYEQYF
TGTGCCAGCAGCTCCAGGGATAAAACCTACGAGCAGTACTTC
>TRBJ1-1|TRBV18|TRBD1|NA
CASSPDHGQANTEAFF
TGTGCCAGCTCACCAGACCACGGACAGGCGAACACTGAAGCTTTCTTT
>TRBJ1-5|TRBV27|NA|NA
CASGSGGPQPQHF
TGTGCCAGCGGATCCGGTGGGCCTCAGCCCCAGCATTTT
>TRBJ2-1|TRBV6-5|TRBD2|once
CASKTSGVYNEQFF
TGTGCCAGCAAAACTAGCGGGGTTTACAATGAGCAGTTCTTC
>TRBJ2-3|TRBV7-2|TRBD2|NA
CASSALAGGVTDTQYF
TGTGCCAGCAGCGCATTAGCGGGGGGCGTCACAGATACGCAGTATTTT
>TRBJ2-3|TRBV7-3|NA|NA
CASSLMGRSTDTQYF
TGTGCCAGCAGCCTGATGGGCCGGAGCACAGATACGCAGTATTTT
>TRBJ1-2|TRBV27|TRBD1|NA
CASTLMRGQGSTIGGYTF
TGTGCCAGCACCCTAATGAGGGGACAGGGCTCAACTATCGGTGGCTACACCTTC
>TRBJ1-1|TRBV18|TRBD1|NA
CASSLGQEATEAFF
TGTGCCAGCTCGTTGGGACAGGAGGCCACTGAAGCTTTCTTT
>TRBJ1-6|TRBV27|TRBD1|NA
CASSFSGTVGSPLHF
TGTGCCAGCAGTTTCTCTGGGACAGTTGGTTCACCCCTCCACTTT
>TRBJ2-2|TRBV2|TRBD2|NA
CASSRTSGRKAGELFF
TGTGCCAGCAGTCGGACTAGCGGGAGGAAGGCCGGGGAGCTGTTTTTT
>TRBJ1-1|TRBV18|TRBD1|NA
CASSWDRAYTEAFF
TGTGCCAGCTCGTGGGACAGGGCGTACACTGAAGCTTTCTTT
>TRBJ2-5|TRBV29-1|TRBD2|NA
CSATRGTSSETQYF
TGCAGCGCCACCAGGGGGACTAGCAGTGAGACCCAGTACTTC
>TRBJ2-2|TRBV24-1|NA|NA
CASRAGELFF
TGTGCCTCCCGGGCCGGGGAGCTGTTTTTT
>TRBJ1-4|TRBV5-1|NA|NA
CASSLPGANEKLFF
TGCGCCAGCAGCTTGCCGGGGGCTAATGAAAAACTGTTTTTT
>TRBJ1-1|TRBV5-6|TRBD1|NA
CASSWGTGTEAFF
TGTGCCAGCAGCTGGGGGACAGGCACTGAAGCTTTCTTT
>TRBJ2-1|TRBV9|NA|NA
CASSPDSASYNEQFF
TGTGCCAGCAGCCCCGACTCGGCCTCCTACAATGAGCAGTTCTTC
>TRBJ1-5|TRBV4-2|NA|NA
CASSQDRSDQGRPQHF
TGTGCCAGCAGCCAAGATCGGTCGGACCAGGGTCGCCCCCAGCATTTT
>TRBJ1-5|TRBV3-1/TRBV3-2|NA|NA
CASSLFGDQPQHF
TGTGCCAGCAGCCTTTTCGGGGATCAGCCCCAGCATTTT
>TRBJ2-7|TRBV4-1|NA|NA
CASSPIVRRTVDYEQYF
TGCGCCAGCAGCCCTATCGTCCGAAGGACAGTCGACTACGAGCAGTACTTC
>TRBJ1-1|TRBV6-5|NA|NA
CASSYTRANTEAFF
TGTGCCAGCAGTTACACGCGGGCCAACACTGAAGCTTTCTTT
>TRBJ2-3|TRBV7-3|TRBD2|NA
CASSVAGGQGTDTQYF
TGTGCCAGCAGCGTAGCGGGGGGGCAGGGCACAGATACGCAGTATTTT
>TRBJ2-2|TRBV27|TRBD2|NA
CASTKTSSGREELFF
TGTGCCAGCACCAAAACCTCAAGCGGGAGGGAGGAGCTGTTTTTT
>TRBJ1-2|TRBV28|TRBD1|NA
CASRYTPDRESGYTF
TGTGCCAGCAGATATACCCCGGACAGGGAGAGTGGCTACACCTTC
>TRBJ2-7|TRBV5-6|TRBD2|NA
CASSLIGTSGRNEQYF
TGTGCCAGCAGCCTGATAGGGACTAGCGGGAGAAACGAGCAGTACTTC
>TRBJ2-3|TRBV7-8|NA|NA
CASSLGLIGVASTDTQYF
TGTGCCAGCAGCTTAGGTTTGATCGGGGTCGCCAGCACAGATACGCAGTATTTT
>TRBJ2-7|TRBV6-5|NA|NA
CASRGGGDYEQYF
TGTGCCAGCAGGGGAGGGGGAGACTACGAGCAGTACTTC
>TRBJ1-5|TRBV5-8|NA|NA
CASSSDTYQPQHF
TGTGCCAGCAGCTCCGACACTTATCAGCCCCAGCATTTT
>TRBJ1-3|TRBV7-6|TRBD1|NA
CASSLAPEGAYGNTIYF
TGTGCCAGCAGCTTAGCGCCGGAGGGGGCATATGGAAACACCATATATTTT
>TRBJ2-7|TRBV12-3/TRBV12-4|NA|NA
CASSQELREQYF
TGTGCCAGCAGTCAGGAACTCAGGGAGCAGTACTTC
>TRBJ2-1|TRBV19|NA|NA
CASSPQGLGSYNEQFF
TGTGCCAGTAGTCCGCAGGGGCTCGGCTCCTACAATGAGCAGTTCTTC
>TRBJ2-2|TRBV11-1|NA|NA
CASSLASAGLGLPTGELFF
TGTGCCAGCAGCTTAGCATCCGCAGGGCTGGGACTTCCCACCGGGGAGCTGTTTTTT
>TRBJ1-1|TRBV7-3|NA|NA
CASSSGAGNTEAFF
TGTGCCAGCAGCTCAGGGGCGGGGAACACTGAAGCTTTCTTT